This T cell receptor (beta chain) was documented in a study of identical twins. A universal primer site arose from template switching, and cDNA bore unique molecular identifiers. In TCRdb, the 5' RACE reads were re-called with MiXCR into one record per CDR3 protein. The sample has some 730,000 distinct CDR3 sequences, about 18% seen once. Notes on the study in general: Abundant beta clonotypes from cord blood had fewer insertions, unlike memory repertoires, which showed none. Analyses of zero insertions could, in part, be confounded by invariant MAIT and iNKT cells.

A note on this clonotype: Its antigen is unidentified.

This CDR3 contains 15 residues. The same data also went into a second study, on T cells expressing NK-cell markers. That source reports: The leading position in the CD3+CD56-NKG2C+ fraction of four donors also went to these clonotypes.

Material: PBMCs. The chain carries TRBV21-1 and TRBJ2-7; the listed D gene, TRBD2, was not tested against the DNA. TRBV21-1 constitutes a pseudogene. The receptor's source is a woman younger than 35 in good health. The CDR3 region has the DNA TGTGCCAGCACTTCGGCCCTCCCAACCGACTACGAGCAGTACTTC. Translating gives CASTSALPTDYEQYF.